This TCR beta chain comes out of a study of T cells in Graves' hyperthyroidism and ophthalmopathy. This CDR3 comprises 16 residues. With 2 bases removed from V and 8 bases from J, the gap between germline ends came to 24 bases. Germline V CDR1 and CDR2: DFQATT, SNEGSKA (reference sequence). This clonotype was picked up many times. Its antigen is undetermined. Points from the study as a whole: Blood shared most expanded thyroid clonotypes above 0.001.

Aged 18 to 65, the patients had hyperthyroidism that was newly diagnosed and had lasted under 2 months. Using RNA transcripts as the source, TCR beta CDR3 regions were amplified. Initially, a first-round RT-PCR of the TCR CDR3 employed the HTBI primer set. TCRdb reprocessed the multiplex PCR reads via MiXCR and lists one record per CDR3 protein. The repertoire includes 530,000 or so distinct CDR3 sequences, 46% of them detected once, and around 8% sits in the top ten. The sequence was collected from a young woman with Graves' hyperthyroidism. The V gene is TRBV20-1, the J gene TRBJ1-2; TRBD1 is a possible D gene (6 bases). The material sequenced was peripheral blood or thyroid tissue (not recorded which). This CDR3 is CSARLPIPGHLVGYTF. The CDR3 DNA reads TGCAGTGCTAGACTCCCGATTCCGGGACACCTCGTCGGCTACACCTTC.